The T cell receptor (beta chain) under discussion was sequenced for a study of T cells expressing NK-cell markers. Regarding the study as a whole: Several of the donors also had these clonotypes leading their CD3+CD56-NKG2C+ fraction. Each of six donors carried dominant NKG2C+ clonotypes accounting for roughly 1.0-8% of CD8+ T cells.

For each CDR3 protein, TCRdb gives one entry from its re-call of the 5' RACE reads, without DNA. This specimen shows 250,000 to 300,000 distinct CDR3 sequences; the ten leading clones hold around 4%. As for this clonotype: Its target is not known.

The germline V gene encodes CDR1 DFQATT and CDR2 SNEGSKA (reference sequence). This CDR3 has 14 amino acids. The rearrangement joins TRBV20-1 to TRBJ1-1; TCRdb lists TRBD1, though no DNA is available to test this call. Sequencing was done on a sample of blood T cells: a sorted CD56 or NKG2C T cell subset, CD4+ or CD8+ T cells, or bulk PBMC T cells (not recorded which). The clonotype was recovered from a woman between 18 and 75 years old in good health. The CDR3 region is CSARKQGANTEAFF.